This TCR beta chain was sequenced during a study of control samples from healthy donors and cancer patients. Assay used: immunoSEQ multiplex PCR; TCRdb lists only in-frame clones, some missing. The sample holds fewer than 90,000 clones, 94% seen once. J lost 2 bases, V lost 6 bases, and 3 bases had no gene match. This CDR3 is built from 14 residues. Germline CDR1 MNHEY, CDR2 SVGAGI. Sequencing was done on a sample of blood. The clonotype was recovered from a woman between 35 and 50 years old in good health. The chain employs TRBV6-5 and TRBJ1-3; 8 bases map to TRBD1. For the CDR3, the DNA is TGTGCCAGCAGATTGGACAGGGCTGGAAACACCATATATTTT. Its protein is CASRLDRAGNTIYF.